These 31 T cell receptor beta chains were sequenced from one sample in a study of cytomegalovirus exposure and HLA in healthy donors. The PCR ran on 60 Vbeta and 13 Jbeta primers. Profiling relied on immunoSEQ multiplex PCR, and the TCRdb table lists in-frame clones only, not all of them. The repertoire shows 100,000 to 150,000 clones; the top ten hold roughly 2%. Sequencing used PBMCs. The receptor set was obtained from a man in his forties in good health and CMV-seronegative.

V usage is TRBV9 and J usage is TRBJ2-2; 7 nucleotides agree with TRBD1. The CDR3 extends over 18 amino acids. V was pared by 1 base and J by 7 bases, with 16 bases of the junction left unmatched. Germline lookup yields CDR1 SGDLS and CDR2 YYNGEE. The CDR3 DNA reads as TGTGCCAGCAGCGTAAAAGGGGGCAGATCAGAAACGGGCGGGGAGCTGTTTTTT. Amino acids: CASSVKGGRSETGGELFF.

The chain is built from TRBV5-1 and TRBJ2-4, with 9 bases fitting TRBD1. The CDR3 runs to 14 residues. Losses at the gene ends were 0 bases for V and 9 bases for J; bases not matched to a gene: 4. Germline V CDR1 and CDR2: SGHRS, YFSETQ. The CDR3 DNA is TGCGCCAGCAGCTTGGAAGGGACAGGGAGCATTCAGTACTTC. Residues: CASSLEGTGSIQYF. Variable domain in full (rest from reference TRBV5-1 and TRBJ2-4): KAGVTQTPRYLIKTRGQQVTLSCSPISGHRSVSWYQQTPGQGLQFLFEYFSETQRNKGNFPGRFSGRQFSNSRSEMNVSTLELGDSALYLCASSLEGTGSIQYFGAGTRLSVL.

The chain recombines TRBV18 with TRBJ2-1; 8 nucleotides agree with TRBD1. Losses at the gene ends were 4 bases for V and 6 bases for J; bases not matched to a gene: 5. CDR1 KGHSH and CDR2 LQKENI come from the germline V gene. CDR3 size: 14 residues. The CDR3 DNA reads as TGTGCCAGCTCACTACCGACAGGGGCCAATGAGCAGTTCTTC. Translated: CASSLPTGANEQFF.

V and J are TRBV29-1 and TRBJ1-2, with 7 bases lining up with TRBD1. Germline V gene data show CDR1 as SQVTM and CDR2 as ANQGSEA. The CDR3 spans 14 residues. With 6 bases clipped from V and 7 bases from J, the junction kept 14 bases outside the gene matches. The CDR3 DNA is TGCAGCGTGGCGGGACAGAGTCCTCAGCGTGGCTACACCTTC. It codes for CSVAGQSPQRGYTF.

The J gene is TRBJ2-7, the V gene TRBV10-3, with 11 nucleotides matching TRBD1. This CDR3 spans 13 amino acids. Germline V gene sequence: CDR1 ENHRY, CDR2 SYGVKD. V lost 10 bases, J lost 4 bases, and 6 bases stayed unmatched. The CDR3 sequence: CATEDRGLYEQYF. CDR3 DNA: TGTGCCACCGAGGACAGGGGGCTGTACGAGCAGTACTTC.

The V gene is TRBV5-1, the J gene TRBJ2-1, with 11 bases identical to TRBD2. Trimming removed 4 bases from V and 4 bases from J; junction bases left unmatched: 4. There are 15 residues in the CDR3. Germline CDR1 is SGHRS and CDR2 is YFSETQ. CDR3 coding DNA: TGCGCCAGCAGCCAGGGACTAGCGGCGTACAATGAGCAGTTCTTC. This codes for CASSQGLAAYNEQFF.

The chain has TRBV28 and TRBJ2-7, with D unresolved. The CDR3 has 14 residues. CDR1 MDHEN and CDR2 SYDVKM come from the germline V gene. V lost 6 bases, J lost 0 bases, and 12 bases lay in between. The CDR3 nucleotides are TGTGCCAGCAGCCTCGGTGCGTACTCCTACGAGCAGTACTTC. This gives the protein CASSLGAYSYEQYF.

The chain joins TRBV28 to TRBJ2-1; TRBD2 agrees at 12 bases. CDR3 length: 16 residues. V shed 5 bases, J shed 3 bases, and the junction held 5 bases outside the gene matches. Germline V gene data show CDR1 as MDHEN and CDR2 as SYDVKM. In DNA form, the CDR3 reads TGTGCCAGCAGTCGACTAGCGGGAGCTTTCTACAATGAGCAGTTCTTC. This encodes CASSRLAGAFYNEQFF.

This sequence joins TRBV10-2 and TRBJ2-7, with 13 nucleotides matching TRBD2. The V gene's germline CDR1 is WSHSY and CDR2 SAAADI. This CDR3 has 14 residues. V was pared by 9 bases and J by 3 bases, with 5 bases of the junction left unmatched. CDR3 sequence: CASLGLAGLYEQYF. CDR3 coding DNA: TGCGCCAGTCTGGGACTAGCGGGACTCTACGAGCAGTACTTC.

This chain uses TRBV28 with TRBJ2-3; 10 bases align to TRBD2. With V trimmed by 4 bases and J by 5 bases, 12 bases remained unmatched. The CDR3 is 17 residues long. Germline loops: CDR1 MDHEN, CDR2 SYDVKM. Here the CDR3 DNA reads TGTGCCAGCAGTTCGTGGATCCTAGCGGGAGACAGAGATACGCAGTATTTT. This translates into CASSSWILAGDRDTQYF.

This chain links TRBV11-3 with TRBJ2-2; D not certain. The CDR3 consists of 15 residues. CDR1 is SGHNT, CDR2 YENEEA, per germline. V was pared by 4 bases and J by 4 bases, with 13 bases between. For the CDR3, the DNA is TGTGCCAGCAGCTCCACTTCCCTCGGCACCGGGGAGCTGTTTTTT. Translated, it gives CASSSTSLGTGELFF.

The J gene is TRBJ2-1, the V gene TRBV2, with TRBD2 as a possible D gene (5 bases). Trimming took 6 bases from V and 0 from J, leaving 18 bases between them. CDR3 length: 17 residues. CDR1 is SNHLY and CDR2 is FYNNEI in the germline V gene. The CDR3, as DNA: TGTGCCAGCAGGCCCTTGGGAGCAGCGGCCTCCTACAATGAGCAGTTCTTC. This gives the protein CASRPLGAAASYNEQFF.

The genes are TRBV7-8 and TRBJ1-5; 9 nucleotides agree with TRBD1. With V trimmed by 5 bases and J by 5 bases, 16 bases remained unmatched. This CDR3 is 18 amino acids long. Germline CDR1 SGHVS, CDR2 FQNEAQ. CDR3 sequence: CASSISTGGVSSDQPQHF. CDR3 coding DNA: TGTGCCAGCAGCATATCGACAGGGGGGGTATCAAGTGATCAGCCCCAGCATTTT. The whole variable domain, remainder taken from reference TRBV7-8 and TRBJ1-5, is GAGVSQSPRYKVAKRGQDVALRCDPISGHVSLFWYQQALGQGPEFLTYFQNEAQLDKSGLPSDRFFAERPEGSVSTLKIQRTQQEDSAVYLCASSISTGGVSSDQPQHFGDGTRLSIL.

CDR3: CASSIQSGSGYEQYF. CDR3 in DNA: TGCGCCAGCAGCATACAAAGCGGGAGTGGCTACGAGCAGTACTTC. The gene calls are TRBV5-1 and TRBJ2-7, with 8 nucleotides matching TRBD2. V was pared by 4 bases and J by 3 bases, with 9 bases of the junction left unmatched. This CDR3 spans 15 amino acids. Germline V gene sequence: CDR1 SGHRS, CDR2 YFSETQ.

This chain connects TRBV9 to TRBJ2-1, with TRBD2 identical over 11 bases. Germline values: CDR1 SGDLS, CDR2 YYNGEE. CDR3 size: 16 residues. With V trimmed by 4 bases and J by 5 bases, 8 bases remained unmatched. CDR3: CASSFRTSGSNNEQFF. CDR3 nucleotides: TGTGCCAGCAGCTTTCGGACTAGCGGGTCAAACAATGAGCAGTTCTTC.

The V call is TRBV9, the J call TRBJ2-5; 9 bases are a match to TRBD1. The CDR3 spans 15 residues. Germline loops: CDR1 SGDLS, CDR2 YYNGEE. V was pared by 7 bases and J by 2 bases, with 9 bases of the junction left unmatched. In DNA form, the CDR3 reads TGTGCCAGCTGTGCGGCAGGGACAGGGCAAGAGACCCAGTACTTC. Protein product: CASCAAGTGQETQYF.

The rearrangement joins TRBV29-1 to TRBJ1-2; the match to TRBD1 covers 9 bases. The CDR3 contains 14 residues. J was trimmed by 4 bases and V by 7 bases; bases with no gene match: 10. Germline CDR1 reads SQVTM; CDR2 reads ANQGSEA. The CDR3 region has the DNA TGCAGCGCTATGGGACAGGGTGATGGCTATGGCTACACCTTC. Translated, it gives CSAMGQGDGYGYTF.

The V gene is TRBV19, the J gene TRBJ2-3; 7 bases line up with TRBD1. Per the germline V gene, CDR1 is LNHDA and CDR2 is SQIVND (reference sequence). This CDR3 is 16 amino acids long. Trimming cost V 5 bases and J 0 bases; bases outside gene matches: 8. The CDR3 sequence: CASSATGAGSTDTQYF. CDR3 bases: TGTGCCAGTAGTGCCACAGGGGCCGGGAGCACAGATACGCAGTATTTT.

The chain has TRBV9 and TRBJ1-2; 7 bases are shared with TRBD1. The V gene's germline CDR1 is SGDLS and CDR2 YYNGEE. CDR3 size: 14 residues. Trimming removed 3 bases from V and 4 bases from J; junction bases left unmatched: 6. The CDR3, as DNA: TGTGCCAGCAGCGCCGAGACAGGGCGCTATGGCTACACCTTC. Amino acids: CASSAETGRYGYTF.

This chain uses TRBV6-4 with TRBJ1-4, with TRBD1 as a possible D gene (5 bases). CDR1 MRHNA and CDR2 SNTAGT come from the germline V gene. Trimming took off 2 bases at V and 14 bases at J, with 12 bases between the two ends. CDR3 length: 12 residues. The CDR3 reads CASSDGTGNLFF. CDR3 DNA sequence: TGTGCCAGCAGTGACGGCACAGGCAACCTGTTTTTT.

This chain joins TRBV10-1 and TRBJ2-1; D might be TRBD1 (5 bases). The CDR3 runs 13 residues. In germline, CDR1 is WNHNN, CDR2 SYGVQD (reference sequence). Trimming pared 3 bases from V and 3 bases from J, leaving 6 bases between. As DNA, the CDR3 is TGCGCCAGCAGTGACAGGGACTACAATGAGCAGTTCTTC. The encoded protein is CASSDRDYNEQFF.

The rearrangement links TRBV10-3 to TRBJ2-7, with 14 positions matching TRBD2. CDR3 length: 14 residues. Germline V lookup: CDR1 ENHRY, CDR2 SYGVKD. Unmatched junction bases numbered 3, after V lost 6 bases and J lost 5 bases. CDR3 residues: CAIRGTSGSNEQYF. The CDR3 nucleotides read TGTGCCATCAGAGGGACTAGCGGGAGCAACGAGCAGTACTTC.

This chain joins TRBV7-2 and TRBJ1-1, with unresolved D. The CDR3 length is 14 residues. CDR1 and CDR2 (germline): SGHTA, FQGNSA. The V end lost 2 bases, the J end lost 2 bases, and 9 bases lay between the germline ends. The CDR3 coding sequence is TGTGCCAGCAGCTTATCTGGACTTAACACTGAAGCTTTCTTT. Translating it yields CASSLSGLNTEAFF.

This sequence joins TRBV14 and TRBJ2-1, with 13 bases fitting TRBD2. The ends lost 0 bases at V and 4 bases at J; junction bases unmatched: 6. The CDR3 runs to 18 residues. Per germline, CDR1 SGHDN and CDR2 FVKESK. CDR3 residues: CASSQDAGLAGAYNEQFF. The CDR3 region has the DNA TGTGCCAGCAGCCAAGATGCAGGACTAGCGGGAGCGTACAATGAGCAGTTCTTC.

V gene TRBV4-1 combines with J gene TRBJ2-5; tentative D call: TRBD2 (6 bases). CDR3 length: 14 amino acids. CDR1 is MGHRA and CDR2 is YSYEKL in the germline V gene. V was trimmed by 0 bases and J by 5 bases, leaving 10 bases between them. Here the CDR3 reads CASSQDRRDETQYF. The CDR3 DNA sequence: TGCGCCAGCAGCCAAGACCGGAGGGACGAGACCCAGTACTTC.

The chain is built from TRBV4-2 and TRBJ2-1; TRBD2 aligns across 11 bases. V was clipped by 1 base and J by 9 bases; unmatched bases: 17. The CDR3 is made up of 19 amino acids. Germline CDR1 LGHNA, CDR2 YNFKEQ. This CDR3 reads CASSQGDISGRVRGGEQFF. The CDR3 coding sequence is TGTGCCAGCAGCCAAGGTGATATTAGCGGGAGGGTGAGGGGTGGTGAGCAGTTCTTC.

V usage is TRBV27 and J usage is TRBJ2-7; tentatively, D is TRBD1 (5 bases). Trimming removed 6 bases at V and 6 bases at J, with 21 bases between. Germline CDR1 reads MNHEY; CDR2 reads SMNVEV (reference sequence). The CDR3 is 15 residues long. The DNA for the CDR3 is TGTGCCAGCAGCCCAAACAGGATGTGGGTGCGCGAGCAGTACTTC. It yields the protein CASSPNRMWVREQYF.

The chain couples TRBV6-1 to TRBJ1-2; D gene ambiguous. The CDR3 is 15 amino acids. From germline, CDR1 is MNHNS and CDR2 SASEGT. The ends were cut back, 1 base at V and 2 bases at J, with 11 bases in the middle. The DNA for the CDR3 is TGTGCCAGCAGTGAAGAGTCCGGGAGGAACTATGGCTACACCTTC. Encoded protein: CASSEESGRNYGYTF.

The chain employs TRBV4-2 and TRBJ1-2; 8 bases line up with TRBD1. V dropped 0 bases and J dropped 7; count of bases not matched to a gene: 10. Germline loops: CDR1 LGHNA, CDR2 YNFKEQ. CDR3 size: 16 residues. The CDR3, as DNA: TGTGCCAGCAGCCAAGATTTCGGACAGGGAGGGGGTGGCTACACCTTC. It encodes CASSQDFGQGGGGYTF.

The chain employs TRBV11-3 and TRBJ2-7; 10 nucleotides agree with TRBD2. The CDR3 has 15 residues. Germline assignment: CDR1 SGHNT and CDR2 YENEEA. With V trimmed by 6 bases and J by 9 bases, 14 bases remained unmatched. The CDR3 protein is CASRPGLAELRAQYF. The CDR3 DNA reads TGTGCCAGCAGACCCGGACTAGCGGAGCTACGAGCGCAGTACTTC.

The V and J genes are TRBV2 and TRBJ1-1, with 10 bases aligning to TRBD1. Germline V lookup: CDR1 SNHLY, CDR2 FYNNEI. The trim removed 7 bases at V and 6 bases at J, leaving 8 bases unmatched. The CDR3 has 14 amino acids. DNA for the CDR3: TGTGCCAGCAAACCGGGACAGGGGATTTCTGAAGCTTTCTTT. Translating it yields CASKPGQGISEAFF.